The 19 T cell receptor beta chains in this list originate from one sample, sequenced in a study of graft-versus-host responses after intestinal transplantation. Produced via immunoSEQ multiplex PCR; TCRdb's table is partial and in-frame only. The sample has about 120,000 clones; just over 90% are singletons. No antigens are known for them. The sample in question was unstimulated CD4+ T cells sorted from spleen or lymph node cells, obtained before intestinal transplant. The receptors derive from a human donor who received an intestinal transplant.

The chain has TRBV19 and TRBJ2-7, with no clear D. The germline CDR1 and CDR2 sequences are LNHDA and SQIVND (reference sequence). The CDR3 has 17 amino acids. V was shortened by 4 bases and J by 0 bases, with 19 bases between the two germline ends. The CDR3 spells CASSTRFDSPGSYEQYF. CDR3 DNA sequence: TGTGCCAGTAGTACACGATTTGACTCTCCTGGCTCCTACGAGCAGTACTTC.

CDR3 sequence reads: CSVARGGSTEAFF. DNA of the CDR3: TGCAGCGTTGCTCGCGGGGGGAGCACTGAAGCTTTCTTT. The chain combines TRBV29-1 with TRBJ1-1; D may be TRBD1 (5 bases). The CDR3 totals 13 residues. Germline V CDR1 and CDR2: SQVTM, ANQGSEA. With 4 bases removed from V and 4 bases from J, the gap between germline ends came to 13 bases.

This rearrangement joins TRBV30 to TRBJ1-2; D remains unclear. V lost 1 base and J lost 8, with 11 bases in between. This CDR3 contains 12 residues. Germline V gene sequence: CDR1 GTSNPN, CDR2 SVGIG (reference sequence). The CDR3 bases are TGTGCCTGGAGTGCCCCTTCCAGGGGCTACACCTTC. Translating it yields CAWSAPSRGYTF.

The V call is TRBV28, the J call TRBJ2-6; 9 bases agree with TRBD2. Germline CDR1 is MDHEN and CDR2 is SYDVKM. Trimming removed 5 bases from V and 1 base from J; junction bases left unmatched: 9. CDR3 length: 18 amino acids. The CDR3 DNA follows: TGTGCCAGCAGTCCGCTAAGCGGGAGGAGGTCTGGGGCCAACGTCCTGACTTTC. Its protein product is CASSPLSGRRSGANVLTF.

CDR3 bases: TGTGCCAGCAGCTCGGGAGTCCTCGTCTATGGCTACACCTTC. Residues: CASSSGVLVYGYTF. The chain recombines TRBV5-6 with TRBJ1-2; D remains unclear. Germline values: CDR1 SGHDT, CDR2 YYEEEE. Trimming stripped 3 bases from V and 4 bases from J, with 13 bases between. CDR3 size: 14 residues.

This rearrangement joins TRBV30 to TRBJ1-2, with D uncertain. The V gene lost 4 bases and the J gene lost 8 bases, with 11 bases spanning the gap. Germline CDR1 reads GTSNPN; CDR2 reads SVGIG (reference sequence). This CDR3 is built from 11 residues. The CDR3 sequence: CAWNRGGGYTF. The CDR3 DNA is TGTGCCTGGAACCGGGGAGGCGGCTACACCTTC.

The J gene is TRBJ2-1, the V gene TRBV10-1, with 12 bases identical to TRBD2. Germline CDR1 WNHNN, CDR2 SYGVQD (reference sequence). The CDR3 sequence is 16 residues long. The V and J ends lost 4 bases and 1 base, in that order; junction bases with no gene match: 2. The CDR3 protein is CASSGTSGASYNEQFF. CDR3 nucleotide sequence: TGCGCCAGCAGTGGGACTAGCGGGGCTTCCTACAATGAGCAGTTCTTC.

This clone has a single count. The chain employs TRBV20-1 and TRBJ1-1; D is perhaps TRBD1 (6 bases). Germline V CDR1 and CDR2: DFQATT, SNEGSKA (reference sequence). The CDR3 contains 11 residues. Trimming took 3 bases from V and 7 from J, leaving 9 bases between them. The CDR3 nucleotides are TGCAGTGCTAGGCGGGGGCGTGAAGCTTTCTTT. As protein: CSARRGREAFF.

The chain links TRBV9 to TRBJ1-4; no reliable D call. The CDR3 totals 15 residues. Germline V gene data show CDR1 as SGDLS and CDR2 as YYNGEE. Trimming removed 0 bases at V and 5 bases at J, with 11 bases between. This chain's CDR3 is CASSVARGYNEKLFF. The CDR3 DNA sequence: TGTGCCAGCAGCGTAGCTCGAGGGTACAATGAAAAACTGTTTTTT.

The rearrangement joins TRBV28 to TRBJ1-1, with TRBD1 matching over 7 bases. This CDR3 contains 14 residues. CDR1 MDHEN and CDR2 SYDVKM come from the germline V gene. J lost 1 base, V lost 3 bases, and 2 bases had no gene match. The CDR3 DNA follows: TGTGCCAGCAGTTTTAACAGGGGGAACACTGAAGCTTTCTTT. As protein: CASSFNRGNTEAFF.

This clone has only one observation. This sequence joins TRBV18 and TRBJ2-7; TRBD2 aligns across 13 bases. Germline V gene sequence: CDR1 KGHSH, CDR2 LQKENI. The CDR3 runs 16 residues. With V trimmed by 4 bases and J by 2 bases, 5 bases remained unmatched. The CDR3 sequence is CASSLRLAGGPYEQYF. CDR3 bases: TGTGCCAGCTCACTAAGACTAGCGGGAGGCCCCTACGAGCAGTACTTC.

J is TRBJ1-2 and V is TRBV21-1; the table gives TRBD1 as D, unverified against the DNA. TRBV21-1 is a documented pseudogene. The CDR3 is 15 amino acids. In nucleotides, the CDR3 is TGTGCCAGCAGCAAATTAGAGGACAGGGATGATGGCTACACCTTC. It encodes CASSKLEDRDDGYTF.

The V call is TRBV7-2, the J call TRBJ2-5; 8 bases align to TRBD1. The CDR3 extends over 15 amino acids. J lost 3 bases, V lost 5 bases, and 8 bases had no gene match. CDR1 and CDR2 (germline): SGHTA, FQGNSA. The CDR3 protein is CASSPDRGSEETQYF. DNA of the CDR3: TGTGCCAGCAGCCCCGACAGGGGAAGCGAAGAGACCCAGTACTTC.

This chain joins TRBV19 and TRBJ2-4; D may be TRBD2 (6 bases). The CDR3 has 13 residues. Germline-derived CDR1 and CDR2 are LNHDA and SQIVND (reference sequence). The V and J ends lost 3 bases and 7 bases respectively, with 10 bases between them. The CDR3 sequence: CASSMRGRNIQYF. The DNA for the CDR3 is TGTGCCAGTAGTATGCGGGGTCGGAACATTCAGTACTTC. Together with reference TRBV19 and TRBJ2-4, the CDR3 gives the full variable domain: DGGITQSPKYLFRKEGQNVTLSCEQNLNHDAMYWYRQDPGQGLRLIYYSQIVNDFQKGDIAEGYSVSREKKESFPLTVTSAQKNPTAFYLCASSMRGRNIQYFGAGTRLSVL.

This chain connects TRBV7-9 to TRBJ1-1; D remains unclear. The CDR3 contains 14 residues. The V end lost 5 bases, the J end lost 1 base, and 11 bases lay between the germline ends. CDR1 is SEHNR, CDR2 FQNEAQ, per germline (reference sequence). The CDR3 region is CASSRDTRNTEAFF. Here the CDR3 DNA reads TGTGCCAGCAGCCGAGACACCCGGAACACTGAAGCTTTCTTT.

The V and J genes are TRBV7-2 and TRBJ1-2, with D possibly being TRBD1 (5 bases). V lost 4 bases and J lost 3, with 21 bases in between. There are 17 residues in the CDR3. Germline-derived CDR1 and CDR2 are SGHTA and FQGNSA. The CDR3, as DNA: TGTGCCAGCAGCTACACCTTATTGCGGGACCGTTACTATGGCTACACCTTC. It is translated as CASSYTLLRDRYYGYTF.

This clone was detected once. J is TRBJ2-7 and V is TRBV25-1; a possible D gene is TRBD1 (6 bases). Trimming stripped 3 bases from V and 6 bases from J, with 15 bases between. The CDR3 length is 14 residues. From germline, CDR1 is MGHDK and CDR2 SYGVNS. CDR3 region: CASSEVQGPGEQYF. The CDR3 DNA is TGTGCCAGCAGTGAGGTACAGGGTCCCGGCGAGCAGTACTTC.

This rearrangement joins TRBV29-1 to TRBJ2-5; the D is unclear. CDR3 size: 11 residues. CDR1 is SQVTM, CDR2 ANQGSEA, per germline. Deletions cut 5 bases from V and 5 bases from J, with 9 bases between. The CDR3 reads CSVTTLETQYF. The CDR3 DNA sequence: TGCAGCGTTACGACTTTGGAGACCCAGTACTTC.

This chain links TRBV19 with TRBJ2-7, with 10 bases fitting TRBD2. The germline CDR1 and CDR2 sequences are LNHDA and SQIVND (reference sequence). Trimming at V came to 4 bases and at J to 2 bases, leaving 8 bases not matched to a gene. The CDR3 is made up of 16 amino acids. CDR3 nucleotide sequence: TGTGCCAGTAGTACCTCCTTTACTAGCGGGGCCTACGAGCAGTACTTC. Protein: CASSTSFTSGAYEQYF. The variable domain in full, with the rest retrieved from reference TRBV19 and TRBJ2-7, is DGGITQSPKYLFRKEGQNVTLSCEQNLNHDAMYWYRQDPGQGLRLIYYSQIVNDFQKGDIAEGYSVSREKKESFPLTVTSAQKNPTAFYLCASSTSFTSGAYEQYFGPGTRLTVT.